One sample yielded the 18 T cell receptor beta chains listed below, sequenced in a study of blood T cell repertoires in COVID-19. Profiling relied on immunoSEQ multiplex PCR, and the TCRdb table lists in-frame clones only, not all of them. The sample lists about 64,000 clones; around nine tenths were seen once. Sequencing used peripheral blood. These receptors were obtained from a man in his sixties or seventies with acute or convalescent COVID-19.

This clone was detected only a few times. This chain uses TRBV28 with TRBJ2-7, with 9 nucleotides matching TRBD1. V gave up 6 bases and J gave up 3 bases; unmatched junction bases: 6. This CDR3 has 14 residues. The V gene's germline CDR1 is MDHEN and CDR2 SYDVKM. CDR3 residues: CASRPTGGGYEQYF. The CDR3 region has the DNA TGTGCCAGCAGGCCCACAGGGGGCGGCTACGAGCAGTACTTC.

J is TRBJ2-1 and V is TRBV5-1; 7 positions match TRBD2. V gave up 1 base and J gave up 6 bases; unmatched junction bases: 7. The CDR3 loop spans 15 amino acids. Germline-derived CDR1 and CDR2 are SGHRS and YFSETQ. CDR3 nucleotide sequence: TGCGCCAGCAGCTTGAGGGACCCGGGGGGCAATGAGCAGTTCTTC. Encoded protein: CASSLRDPGGNEQFF. The variable domain in full, with the rest retrieved from reference TRBV5-1 and TRBJ2-1, is KAGVTQTPRYLIKTRGQQVTLSCSPISGHRSVSWYQQTPGQGLQFLFEYFSETQRNKGNFPGRFSGRQFSNSRSEMNVSTLELGDSALYLCASSLRDPGGNEQFFGPGTRLTVL.

The rearrangement uses TRBV19 and TRBJ1-4; 7 nucleotides agree with TRBD1. Trimming at V came to 0 bases and at J to 8 bases, leaving 3 bases not matched to a gene. The CDR3 covers 14 residues. The germline V gene encodes CDR1 LNHDA and CDR2 SQIVND (reference sequence). CDR3: CASSIDPDREKLFF. For the CDR3, the DNA is TGTGCCAGTAGTATAGATCCGGACAGGGAAAAACTGTTTTTT. The entire variable domain, with the rest obtained from reference TRBV19 and TRBJ1-4, is as follows: DGGITQSPKYLFRKEGQNVTLSCEQNLNHDAMYWYRQDPGQGLRLIYYSQIVNDFQKGDIAEGYSVSREKKESFPLTVTSAQKNPTAFYLCASSIDPDREKLFFGSGTQLSVL.

V usage is TRBV3-1 (or the pseudogene TRBV3-2) and J usage is TRBJ2-4, with 10 positions matching TRBD2. The germline V gene has CDR1 LGHDT and CDR2 YNNKEL (reference sequence). The CDR3 runs to 17 residues. V dropped 1 base and J dropped 0; count of bases not matched to a gene: 3. CDR3 sequence: CASSQGLAGVAKNIQYF. CDR3 in DNA: TGTGCCAGCAGCCAAGGGCTAGCGGGGGTAGCCAAAAACATTCAGTACTTC.

CDR3: CASSKDYPGTGGSGTQYF. The CDR3 region has the DNA TGTGCCAGCAGCAAAGACTACCCGGGGACAGGGGGCTCCGGTACGCAGTATTTT. The chain combines TRBV21-1 with TRBJ2-3; the table's D gene call, TRBD1, was not cross checked with the DNA. TRBV21-1 is reported as a pseudogene. The CDR3 is 18 residues long.

The rearrangement links TRBV5-1 to TRBJ2-7, with 9 positions matching TRBD1. Germline-derived CDR1 and CDR2 are SGHRS and YFSETQ. The CDR3 runs to 15 residues. The V segment lost 0 bases and the J segment 1 base; nucleotides outside the gene matches: 2. CDR3: CASSLDGTGSYEQYF. Here the CDR3 DNA reads TGCGCCAGCAGCTTGGATGGGACAGGGTCCTACGAGCAGTACTTC.

This clone was detected a few times. CDR3 DNA sequence: TGTGCCAGCAGCTTAGGACAGGGGGGCAATGAGCAGTTCTTC. Residues: CASSLGQGGNEQFF. This rearrangement joins TRBV7-9 to TRBJ2-1; TRBD1 matches 9 bases. There are 14 residues in the CDR3. Germline trimming cut 1 base from V and 6 bases from J; bases unmatched to any gene: 1. Germline V CDR1 and CDR2: SEHNR, FQNEAQ (reference sequence). Variable domain in full (rest from reference TRBV7-9 and TRBJ2-1): DTGVSQNPRHKITKRGQNVTFRCDPISEHNRLYWYRQTLGQGPEFLTYFQNEAQLEKSRLLSDRFSAERPKGSFSTLEIQRTEQGDSAMYLCASSLGQGGNEQFFGPGTRLTVL.

This clone was seen more than once but under ten times. CDR3 DNA sequence: TGTGCCAGCAGTTGGACAGGCGAGGAGGTCTACACCTTC. This sequence encodes CASSWTGEEVYTF. The rearrangement joins TRBV5-6 to TRBJ1-2, with 7 bases aligning to TRBD1. Germline assignment: CDR1 SGHDT and CDR2 YYEEEE. The CDR3 runs to 13 residues. The V segment lost 5 bases and the J segment 10 bases; nucleotides outside the gene matches: 11.

V is TRBV6-2 or TRBV6-3 and J is TRBJ2-3; maybe TRBD1 (5 bases). The CDR3 has 14 residues. Germline loops: CDR1 MNHEY, CDR2 SVGEGT. Trimming took off 1 base at V and 4 bases at J, with 9 bases between the two ends. CDR3 in DNA: TGTGCCAGCAGTTACTGGGAAGGGGCAGATACGCAGTATTTT. Translating it yields CASSYWEGADTQYF.

V is TRBV6-5 and J is TRBJ1-5, with TRBD1 as a possible D gene (6 bases). V lost 3 bases, J lost 0 bases, and 12 bases lay in between. Germline V gene sequence: CDR1 MNHEY, CDR2 SVGAGI. CDR3 length: 16 residues. CDR3 coding DNA: TGTGCCAGCAGTTATGGGGGGGGCTCTAGCAATCAGCCCCAGCATTTT. Its translation: CASSYGGGSSNQPQHF.

This clone was detected a few times. The chain recombines TRBV5-4 with TRBJ1-1, with 7 bases fitting TRBD1. The ends lost 5 bases at V and 0 bases at J; junction bases unmatched: 13. The CDR3 runs to 17 residues. CDR1 SGHNT and CDR2 YYREEE come from the germline V gene (reference sequence). The chain's CDR3 is CASRYGTGQRMNTEAFF. The CDR3 DNA follows: TGTGCCAGCAGGTATGGTACGGGACAGAGGATGAACACTGAAGCTTTCTTT. Filled out from reference TRBV5-4 and TRBJ1-1, the complete variable domain reads ETGVTQSPTHLIKTRGQQVTLRCSSQSGHNTVSWYQQALGQGPQFIFQYYREEENGRGNFPPRFSGLQFPNYSSELNVNALELDDSALYLCASRYGTGQRMNTEAFFGQGTRLTVV.

This chain links TRBV5-5 with TRBJ1-6; 8 bases align to TRBD1. Germline V gene data show CDR1 as SGHKS and CDR2 as YYEKEE (reference sequence). V lost 1 base, J lost 12 bases, and 6 bases stayed unmatched. This CDR3 has 14 residues. The CDR3 DNA reads TGTGCCAGCAGCTTGTCGACAGGGGAAAAACCCCTCCACTTT. Amino acids: CASSLSTGEKPLHF.

V usage is TRBV9 and J usage is TRBJ1-2; weak D call: TRBD1 (6 bases). V was pared by 0 bases and J by 4 bases, with 19 bases between. CDR1 and CDR2 from the germline V gene are SGDLS and YYNGEE. This CDR3 spans 17 amino acids. The CDR3 protein is CASSVGSGGAFVYGYTF. The CDR3 bases are TGTGCCAGCAGCGTAGGATCTGGGGGGGCTTTCGTCTATGGCTACACCTTC.

The table lists this clone with a count of one. The gene calls are TRBV7-6 and TRBJ2-7, with a tentative D call TRBD1 (6 bases). CDR1 and CDR2 (germline): SGHVS, FNYEAQ. Trimming shortened V by 5 bases and J by 4 bases, and 18 bases separated the two germline ends. There are 15 residues in the CDR3. The CDR3: CASSVQTGVGYEQYF. For the CDR3, the DNA is TGTGCCAGCAGCGTCCAGACAGGCGTCGGGTACGAGCAGTACTTC. The whole variable domain, remainder taken from reference TRBV7-6 and TRBJ2-7, is GAGVSQSPRYKVTKRGQDVALRCDPISGHVSLYWYRQALGQGPEFLTYFNYEAQQDKSGLPNDRFSAERPEGSISTLTIQRTEQRDSAMYRCASSVQTGVGYEQYFGPGTRLTVT.

The chain carries TRBV30 and TRBJ1-2, with 10 bases lining up with TRBD1. V was pared by 6 bases and J by 7 bases, with 5 bases of the junction left unmatched. This CDR3 has 12 amino acids. The germline V gene encodes CDR1 GTSNPN and CDR2 SVGIG (reference sequence). This CDR3 is CACRQGASGYTF. CDR3 nucleotides: TGTGCCTGTAGACAGGGGGCGAGTGGCTACACCTTC.

V and J are TRBV19 and TRBJ2-1, with TRBD1 identical over 10 bases. Trimming removed 7 bases from V and 4 bases from J; junction bases left unmatched: 4. Germline lookup yields CDR1 LNHDA and CDR2 SQIVND (reference sequence). The length of the CDR3 is 14 residues. The CDR3 nucleotides are TGTGCCAGTATGGGGGACAGGGGTTACAATGAGCAGTTCTTC. As protein: CASMGDRGYNEQFF. The variable domain in full, with the rest retrieved from reference TRBV19 and TRBJ2-1, is DGGITQSPKYLFRKEGQNVTLSCEQNLNHDAMYWYRQDPGQGLRLIYYSQIVNDFQKGDIAEGYSVSREKKESFPLTVTSAQKNPTAFYLCASMGDRGYNEQFFGPGTRLTVL.

This clone appeared a single time. The J gene is TRBJ2-4, the V gene TRBV7-2; 9 nucleotides line up with TRBD1. The trim removed 5 bases at V and 5 bases at J, leaving 7 bases unmatched. Germline V gene lookup returns CDR1 SGHTA and CDR2 FQGNSA. This CDR3 is 15 amino acids long. The chain's CDR3 is CASSPSRTGENIQYF. The CDR3 coding sequence is TGTGCCAGCAGCCCCTCCAGGACAGGGGAAAACATTCAGTACTTC.

The rearrangement links TRBV6-4 to TRBJ2-2; TRBD1 matches at 7 bases. This CDR3 is 16 amino acids long. Germline-derived CDR1 and CDR2 are MRHNA and SNTAGT. V was clipped by 6 bases and J by 4 bases; unmatched bases: 11. The CDR3 coding sequence is TGTGCCAGCAGATGGAGACAGGGCAATCGCACCGGGGAGCTGTTTTTT. This sequence encodes CASRWRQGNRTGELFF.